Sequencing of this T cell receptor (beta chain) was carried out in a study of T-cell memory formation after mild COVID-19. This clonotype showed up many times. The antigen is not known. Study results and limitations: Pre-infection memory showed some responding clones, and this suggested that cross-reactive memory joined.

V lost 5 bases to trimming and J lost 8 bases; unmatched junction nucleotides: 17. The germline V gene encodes CDR1 SEHNR and CDR2 FQNEAQ (reference sequence). The CDR3 consists of 17 residues. TCRdb used MiXCR to reprocess the 5' RACE reads, holding one entry per CDR3 protein. The sample comprises 29,000 or so distinct CDR3 sequences, about 12% of which are singletons, and around 15% rests with the top ten. The source of this sequence is an adult woman who had mild COVID-19 (a few samples of this study predate the infection). Cell type and time point are not known. What was sequenced was PBMCs or a T cell subset sorted from them (not recorded which). The chain recombines TRBV7-9 with TRBJ2-1, with 8 bases lining up with TRBD2. CDR3 sequence reads: CASSPNRGLARLDEQFF. The CDR3 DNA follows: TGTGCCAGCAGCCCTAACCGAGGACTAGCCCGTTTGGATGAGCAGTTCTTC.